This TCR beta chain appears in the sequencing data of a study of OX40 agonist ivuxolimab in advanced cancers. The overall study: Six ivuxolimab dose levels, 0.01 to 10 mg/kg, were given intravenously every 2 weeks. Dose-escalation patients' cancers were hepatocellular carcinoma, melanoma, renal cell or head and neck cancer.

Researchers took blood at baseline, on cycle 4 day 1, and on cycle 7 day 1. The method was immunoSEQ multiplex PCR; TCRdb's version includes in-frame clones alone and lacks a portion of them. Here the sample spans around 50,000 clones, about 88% being singletons. As to this clone: No antigen is known for it.

General study points: CD4+ and CD8+ T cells in blood underwent clonal expansion by week 6 at 0.1 to 3.0 mg/kg.

The CDR3 has 14 residues. Trimming cost V 8 bases and J 9 bases, with 20 bases left between them. The germline V gene has CDR1 SGHNT and CDR2 YENEEA. The source material was CD4+ or CD8+ T cells sorted from blood, sampled in a trial of the OX40 agonist ivuxolimab. This clonotype was sampled from an adult with an advanced solid tumor such as melanoma, head and neck, liver or kidney cancer. The chain joins TRBV11-3 to TRBJ1-3; no reliable D call. The CDR3 coding sequence is TGTGCCAGCGGTACAGCGAATCCCCTGGGCACCATATATTTT. Protein sequence: CASGTANPLGTIYF.